This T cell receptor beta chain originates from a study of blood T cell repertoires in COVID-19. About the study: From T cells, B-cell-depleted T cells, or PBMCs came the material, which was cDNA or gDNA.

Cohorts were assigned according to the clinical history that participants reported. The data were produced by immunoSEQ multiplex PCR, yet TCRdb's version contains in-frame clones alone and is incomplete. The table lists some 200,000 clones, 70% to 85% of them singletons. Trimming left V 5 bases short and J 0 bases short, with 8 bases between. Germline assignment: CDR1 MNHEY and CDR2 SMNVEV (reference sequence). There are 14 residues in the CDR3. This clone was counted a few times. The sequencing sample was made of PBMCs or T cells enriched from blood (not recorded which). The receptor's source is a woman between 40 and 50 years old with acute COVID-19. This chain links TRBV27 with TRBJ1-5; D gene ambiguous. The chain's CDR3 is CASSAEPSNQPQHF. CDR3 bases: TGTGCCAGCAGTGCAGAACCTAGCAATCAGCCCCAGCATTTT.